The entry that follows covers one T cell receptor beta chain sequence. This clonotype is medium-sized (0.01 to 0.1%) on the basis of its frequency; no count is available. Its recognized antigen is unknown. The data were taken from a study of GPR56 and killer-like receptors on CD4 memory cells (dated by TCRdb to the late 2010s). Looking at the study overall: The study proposed that the stepwise gain of KLRB1, KLRG1, GPR56 and finally KLRF1 marks human CD4+ memory T-cell differentiation and cytokine production potential. The study described its healthy blood donors as age-matched to the liver disease patients, who had a median age of 68 years.

Before TCRbeta sequencing, fluorescence-activated cell sorting was used to enrich five KLR/GPR56-defined CD4+ populations. To test a linear memory differentiation pathway, TCRbeta repertoires were sequenced from five CD4+ T-cell subsets defined by expression of KLRB1, KLRG1, GPR56 and KLRF1. TCR-sequenced cells came from peripheral blood of healthy control individuals, reported as five donors in the TCRbeta analysis figure. Heparinized peripheral blood was collected, and every sample was processed within one hour of being retrieved. To isolate peripheral blood mononuclear cells, blood was diluted 1:2 in PBS and put through Biocoll density gradient centrifugation at room temperature. Before flow sorting, freshly isolated PBMCs underwent magnetic sorting with anti-CD4 MicroBeads to enrich CD4+ T cells. A BD FACSAria II was used to sort CD4+ T cells enriched from PBMCs of healthy donors according to marker expression. Surface staining used anti-KLRB1 clone 191B8, anti-KLRF1 clone 4A4.D10 and anti-KLRG1 clone REA261 antibodies from Miltenyi Biotec.

Overall study results and their limits: Diversity and similarity analyses were restricted to the 100 most expanded clones per population rather than full repertoires. The authors took the finding that clones dominating late populations 4 and 5 were also present in early populations 1 and 2 as evidence for linear differentiation. Clonal frequency started low in the marker-negative population and rose progressively along the proposed pathway, while TCRbeta diversity decreased accordingly. Overlap of TCR repertoires was especially pronounced between late populations 4 and 5, and partly extended to population 3.

The reads were generated on an Illumina HiSeq 2500. The recombined TCRbeta locus was amplified by a previously published PCR protocol to build sequencing libraries. Under the source paper's analysis protocol: Reads whose average quality score was below 30 were removed, and the reads that remained were processed with IMSEQ. Each clonotype was defined by the combination of Vbeta gene, Jbeta gene and CDR3 amino acid sequence. The Morisita-Horn index, computed on the top 100 expanded clones, was used to measure repertoire overlap between populations. Renyi diversity profiles calculated on the top 100 expanded clones were used to evaluate clonal diversity. TCRdb reprocessed the reads; each CDR3 protein sequence makes one entry, and DNA is unavailable. TCRdb's processing, not the authors' own work, is the source of the V and J calls. The record for this sample contains about 2,900 distinct CDR3 sequences. The top ten clones comprise more than 2.5% of the sample.

The source is a human donor in good health. Material for sequencing was memory CD4+ T cells from blood.

The CDR3 amino acid sequence is: CASTLYRGGSRDTQYF. The rearrangement joined TRBV27 to TRBJ2-3; TCRdb proposes TRBD2, but this gene call is untestable without DNA. The CDR3 measures 16 amino acids from cysteine to phenylalanine. The protein alone is recorded here. As encoded in the germline V gene (reference sequence), CDR1 is MNHEY while CDR2 is SMNVEV.